Included here is one T cell receptor beta chain sequence, with context. The CDR3 loop spans 14 amino acids. V shed 6 bases, J shed 1 base, and the junction held 7 bases outside the gene matches. Germline V gives CDR1 SQVTM, CDR2 ANQGSEA. The data were taken from a study of T cell repertoires in cytomegalovirus infection. TCRdb ran MiXCR on the reads and lists one entry per CDR3 protein. In the table there are about 250,000 distinct CDR3 sequences, 12% of which are singletons. Sample: PBMCs. The chain links TRBV29-1 to TRBJ1-1, with TRBD1 identical over 8 bases. This receptor was identified in a human donor in good health (CMV status not recorded). Some clones in this sample may be carry-over from other donors' samples. CDR3 region: CSVLKGQENTEAFF. The CDR3 nucleotides are TGCAGCGTCTTAAAGGGACAGGAGAACACTGAAGCTTTCTTT.